These T cell receptor beta chains were read from a single sample in a study of metastatic and nonmetastatic thyroid tumors. TCRdb re-called clones via MiXCR from the PCR reads. The sample contains approximately 7,700 clones, roughly 24% of which appear only once. The sample taken for sequencing was tumor tissue. These TCRs come from a female donor with papillary thyroid cancer or a benign thyroid nodule (not recorded which). Some clones in this sample may be carry-over from other donors' samples. CDR3s include the opening cysteine and the closing phenylalanine or tryptophan. The D gene is left open where the match is weak. Rows may omit the clone size; those that give it use once, few, many or a size class.

v_gene	j_gene	d_gene	abundance	CDR3aa	CDR3nt
TRBV7-9	TRBJ2-1	NA	NA	CASSLELNEQFF	TGTGCCAGCAGCTTAGAGCTCAATGAGCAGTTCTTC
TRBV9	TRBJ2-3	TRBD1	many	CASSPTNRGYSADTQYF	TGTGCCAGCAGCCCTACCAACAGGGGATATTCGGCAGATACGCAGTATTTT
TRBV5-6	TRBJ2-2	NA	many	CASSPRADSGELFF	TGTGCCAGCAGCCCCCGAGCGGACTCCGGGGAGCTGTTTTTT
TRBV27	TRBJ1-1	NA	medium-sized	CASSLTGLMNTEAFF	TGTGCCAGCAGTTTAACAGGTCTAATGAACACTGAAGCTTTCTTT
TRBV24-1	TRBJ2-5	NA	medium-sized	CATSDFEGSTETQYF	TGTGCCACCAGTGATTTTGAGGGGTCTACGGAGACCCAGTACTTC
TRBV19	TRBJ2-1	TRBD1	medium-sized	CASSLHPGQGASEQFF	TGTGCCAGTAGTCTCCACCCGGGACAGGGGGCTTCTGAGCAGTTCTTC
TRBV4-1	TRBJ2-1	TRBD2	NA	CASALAGFRSYNEQFF	TGCGCCAGCGCTCTAGCGGGGTTCCGCTCCTACAATGAGCAGTTCTTC
TRBV19	TRBJ2-3	TRBD1	NA	CASSRTGLTGTQYF	TGTGCCAGTAGTAGGACAGGACTTACTGGAACGCAGTATTTT
TRBV20-1	TRBJ2-1	NA	few	CSATTGADYNEQFF	TGCAGTGCTACTACGGGGGCAGACTACAATGAGCAGTTCTTC
TRBV19	TRBJ1-2	NA	NA	CASRRSGTGEDYGYTF	TGTGCCAGTAGGAGGTCAGGCACCGGGGAGGACTATGGCTACACCTTC
TRBV19	TRBJ1-5	NA	NA	CASSMWGDQPQHF	TGTGCCAGTAGTATGTGGGGCGATCAGCCCCAGCATTTT
TRBV6-1	TRBJ2-7	NA	few	CASSDDRYEQYF	TGTGCCAGCAGCGACGACCGCTACGAGCAGTACTTC
TRBV20-1	TRBJ1-1	NA	NA	CSARDPGRSDTEAFF	TGCAGTGCTAGAGATCCAGGAAGGAGTGACACTGAAGCTTTCTTT
TRBV27	TRBJ1-3	NA	few	CASSLSGAANTIYF	TGTGCCAGCAGTTTAAGTGGGGCCGCAAACACCATATATTTT
TRBV18	TRBJ2-5	NA	many	CASSLQRETQYF	TGTGCCAGCTCACTACAGCGGGAGACCCAGTACTTC
TRBV7-9	TRBJ2-3	NA	many	CASSPGTVTDTQYF	TGTGCCAGCAGCCCCGGGACGGTCACAGATACGCAGTATTTT
TRBV6-6	TRBJ1-2	NA	few	CASSYSTGLGYGYTF	TGTGCCAGCAGTTACTCTACAGGGTTAGGTTATGGCTACACCTTC
TRBV19	TRBJ2-5	TRBD1	many	CASSISPRRDRGETQYF	TGTGCCAGTAGTATATCACCTCGACGAGACAGGGGAGAGACCCAGTACTTC
TRBV20-1	TRBJ1-4	NA	NA	CSLWGNEKLFF	TGCAGTTTGTGGGGGAATGAAAAACTGTTTTTT
TRBV6-1	TRBJ1-2	NA	NA	CASSERKNYGYTF	TGTGCCAGCAGTGAACGGAAAAACTATGGCTACACCTTC
TRBV5-2	TRBJ2-7	NA	NA	CASNSIGTGGGEQYF	TGTGCCAGCAACTCGATTGGGACAGGGGGAGGCGAGCAGTACTTC
TRBV27	TRBJ2-3	TRBD1	few	CASSKWGTGSTDTQYF	TGTGCCAGCAGTAAATGGGGGACAGGGTCGACAGATACGCAGTATTTT
TRBV7-2	TRBJ1-1	NA	medium-sized	CASSIRRGESEAFF	TGTGCCAGCAGCATTAGGAGGGGCGAGAGTGAAGCTTTCTTT
TRBV7-9	TRBJ2-1	NA	NA	CVSSLEGHNEQFF	TGTGTCAGCAGCTTAGAGGGGCACAATGAGCAGTTCTTC
TRBV6-5	TRBJ1-2	TRBD1	large	CASSHPPGTGGTFYGYTF	TGTGCCAGCAGTCACCCCCCCGGGACAGGGGGGACTTTCTATGGCTACACCTTC
TRBV12-3/TRBV12-4	TRBJ2-2	NA	NA	CASSWGILVGEGSGELFF	TGTGCCAGCAGTTGGGGGATACTAGTTGGCGAGGGGAGCGGGGAGCTGTTTTTT
TRBV4-2	TRBJ2-7	TRBD2	many	CASSQVSRASGAYEQYF	TGTGCCAGCAGCCAAGTAAGCCGGGCTAGCGGGGCGTACGAGCAGTACTTC
TRBV11-2	TRBJ2-7	NA	NA	CASSPGTLFEQYF	TGTGCCAGCAGCCCCGGGACACTTTTCGAGCAGTACTTC
TRBV12-3/TRBV12-4	TRBJ1-2	NA	NA	CASTKSRGDDYGYTF	TGTGCCAGCACGAAAAGTCGCGGCGACGACTATGGCTACACCTTC
TRBV7-2	TRBJ2-7	NA	NA	CASSFQGYEQYF	TGTGCCAGCAGCTTCCAAGGCTACGAGCAGTACTTC
TRBV11-2	TRBJ2-2	NA	NA	CASSLVYAEAGELFF	TGTGCCAGCAGCTTAGTTTACGCCGAGGCCGGGGAGCTGTTTTTT
TRBV6-5	TRBJ2-7	NA	few	CASSRRYEQYF	TGTGCCAGCAGCCGTCGCTACGAGCAGTACTTC
TRBV30	TRBJ1-2	NA	NA	CAWSVGLTYGYTF	TGTGCCTGGAGTGTAGGACTCACCTATGGCTACACCTTC
TRBV12-3/TRBV12-4	TRBJ2-7	NA	few	CASRSIGIDHEQYF	TGTGCCAGCAGATCAATCGGGATCGACCACGAGCAGTACTTC
TRBV20-1	TRBJ1-2	NA	NA	CRAGRPIYGYTF	TGCAGGGCGGGACGTCCGATCTATGGCTACACCTTC
TRBV6-1	TRBJ1-5	NA	NA	CASRGGEGQPQHF	TGTGCCAGCAGAGGGGGGGAGGGCCAGCCCCAGCATTTT
TRBV5-1	TRBJ1-3	TRBD1	medium-sized	CASSLTGGNTIYF	TGCGCCAGCAGCTTGACAGGGGGCAACACCATATATTTT
TRBV20-1	TRBJ1-2	NA	NA	CSARSGLYGYTF	TGCAGTGCTAGGAGTGGGCTCTATGGCTACACCTTC
TRBV12-3/TRBV12-4	TRBJ1-3	NA	medium-sized	CASSKLQMDTIYF	TGTGCCAGCAGTAAACTACAAATGGACACCATATATTTT
TRBV6-2/TRBV6-3	TRBJ1-5	NA	medium-sized	CASRAGQRPSNQPQHF	TGTGCCAGCAGGGCCGGACAGCGGCCCAGTAATCAGCCCCAGCATTTT
TRBV20-1	TRBJ2-4	NA	many	CSGTDPLRAKNIQYF	TGCAGTGGTACCGACCCCCTGAGGGCCAAAAACATTCAGTACTTC
TRBV6-2/TRBV6-3	TRBJ1-1	NA	NA	CASRRSGWNTEAFF	TGTGCCAGCAGGCGGTCGGGGTGGAACACTGAAGCTTTCTTT
TRBV20-1	TRBJ2-7	NA	few	CSARDFHGVDYEQYF	TGCAGTGCTAGAGATTTCCACGGAGTGGATTACGAGCAGTACTTC